This TCR beta chain is from a study of a mutant IDH1 vaccine in newly diagnosed glioma. At the level of the study: Administration of eight vaccinations to patients took place in weeks 1, 3, 5, 7, 11, 15, 19, 23.

Repertoires were generated with immunoSEQ multiplex PCR, while TCRdb's copy carries only in-frame clones and drops some. This table has tens of thousands of clones, 84% appearing once. Study outcomes and limitations: The vaccine induced immune responses, and these occurred in over 90% of patients.

With respect to this clone: Its antigen is currently unknown.

Time point here: week 23, last vaccination. Mutant IDH1 20-mer peptide, at 300 ug, made up each vaccine dose, with topical imiquimod. Trimming shortened V by 3 bases and J by 8 bases, and 17 bases separated the two germline ends. Germline assignment: CDR1 LNHDA and CDR2 SQIVND (reference sequence). This CDR3 region has 16 residues. The sample in question was PBMCs, obtained from a glioma patient whose treatment included an IDH1 peptide vaccine. This clonotype was obtained from a man between 18 and 35 years old with glioma. The V gene is TRBV19, the J gene TRBJ1-6; no definite D call. The CDR3 bases are TGTGCCAGTAGTATGTTCTCCAGGTTGGTCGATTCACCCCTCCACTTT. Translated: CASSMFSRLVDSPLHF.